These 4 T cell receptor beta chains originate from one sample sequenced in a study of cytomegalovirus exposure and HLA in healthy donors. Use of 60 Vbeta and 13 Jbeta primers characterized the PCR. Profiling relied on immunoSEQ multiplex PCR, and the TCRdb table lists in-frame clones only, not all of them. Found here are approximately 170,000 clones, approximately 82% of them singletons; the top ten hold 4% to 5.5%. The source material was PBMCs. All receptors come from a male donor in good health and CMV-seronegative.

The J gene is TRBJ1-1, the V gene TRBV5-4; TRBD1 is a possible D gene (5 bases). CDR3 size: 15 residues. V lost 0 bases to trimming and J lost 1 base, with 10 bases between them. Germline CDR1 and CDR2: SGHNT and YYREEE (reference sequence). CDR3 coding DNA: TGTGCCAGCAGCTTGGCCGGGGGAGCGAACACTGAAGCTTTCTTT. As protein: CASSLAGGANTEAFF.

This clone was seen more than once but under ten times. The chain links TRBV7-9 to TRBJ2-7; TRBD2 agrees at 14 bases. Germline V gives CDR1 SEHNR, CDR2 FQNEAQ (reference sequence). Trimming cost V 3 bases and J 3 bases; bases outside gene matches: 1. This CDR3 is built from 15 residues. In nucleotides, the CDR3 is TGTGCCAGCAGCTTGGGGACTAGCGGGAGCTACGAGCAGTACTTC. It yields the protein CASSLGTSGSYEQYF.

V gene TRBV15 combines with J gene TRBJ1-1; the D is unclear. Trimming removed 0 bases at V and 10 bases at J, with 15 bases between. The CDR3 is made up of 14 amino acids. CDR1 is LNHNV, CDR2 YYDKDF, per germline (reference sequence). Here the CDR3 DNA reads TGTGCCACCAGCAGAGAGTTAGGCTCGCGGGGAGCTTTCTTT. This gives the protein CATSRELGSRGAFF.

J is TRBJ2-1 and V is TRBV28; 8 bases fit TRBD2. The CDR3 contains 17 residues. Germline lookup yields CDR1 MDHEN and CDR2 SYDVKM. V was pared by 6 bases and J by 0 bases, with 10 bases of the junction left unmatched. CDR3: CASRSARGASSYNEQFF. CDR3 nucleotide sequence: TGTGCCAGCAGATCAGCGCGGGGGGCTAGCTCCTACAATGAGCAGTTCTTC.